In its sample, the clone carrying this T cell receptor beta chain was seen a few times. What it recognizes is unknown. Germline CDR1 reads LNHDA; CDR2 reads SQIVND (reference sequence). CDR3 length: 13 residues. J lost 8 bases, V lost 6 bases, and 8 bases had no gene match. This specimen comes from a study of cytomegalovirus exposure and HLA in healthy donors. The primer mix had 60 Vbeta and 13 Jbeta primers. Produced via immunoSEQ multiplex PCR; TCRdb's table is partial and in-frame only. The sample shows about 140,000 clones, around three quarters of them seen only once. Broader study findings: It was confirmed in vitro that a few of the CMV-associated chains were specific for CMV antigens. In a later analysis, a genetic analysis reported fewer productive-TCR N-insertions in an Asian-associated ancestry cluster than the cohort average. A later analysis linked 15,000 to 20,000 TCR beta sequences to HLA alleles at 0.05 false discovery rate. In all likelihood, a cluster of highly shared sequence variants was a sequencing artifact.

The receptor was isolated from a woman aged 55 to 70 in good health and CMV-seropositive. The sample was PBMCs. The rearrangement uses TRBV19 and TRBJ1-1; 8 bases are shared with TRBD1. The CDR3 sequence is CASSLGQGAEAFF. CDR3 DNA: TGTGCCAGTAGCCTAGGACAGGGTGCGGAAGCTTTCTTT.